This T cell receptor (beta chain) was found in a study of control samples from healthy donors and cancer patients. The repertoire was sequenced with immunoSEQ multiplex PCR; TCRdb's copy has only in-frame clones and lacks some. Altogether over 85,000 clones are present, 85% to 90% being singletons, with the ten largest covering about 10%. The receptor was derived from a woman between 50 and 59 years old with colorectal cancer. Material: PBMCs.

The CDR3 DNA reads as TGTGCCAGCAGTGAGGGGAATACTCAGCCCCAGCATTTT. Its translation: CASSEGNTQPQHF. This chain connects TRBV6-4 to TRBJ1-5, with D hard to call. The length of the CDR3 is 13 residues. Germline CDR1 and CDR2: MRHNA and SNTAGT. The V end was cut by 3 bases, the J end by 6 bases, with 9 bases between.